Shown below are 27 T cell receptor beta chains from a single sample sequenced in a study of blood T cell repertoires in COVID-19. Clones were sequenced by immunoSEQ multiplex PCR, and TCRdb holds only the in-frame ones, with some missing. The sample lists around 150,000 clones; about 81% were seen once. Source material: peripheral blood. Every receptor here comes from a woman aged 80 or older with acute or convalescent COVID-19.

The rearrangement links TRBV6-2 or TRBV6-3 to TRBJ2-3; 8 nucleotides match TRBD2. The germline gives CDR1 MNHEY, CDR2 SVGEGT. The V gene end was trimmed by 2 bases and the J gene end by 2 bases; junction bases not matched to a gene: 15. The CDR3 extends over 19 amino acids. CDR3 coding DNA: TGTGCCAGCAGTTACCGTCGGCGGGGGGCCCTAACAACCACAGATACGCAGTATTTT. As protein: CASSYRRRGALTTTDTQYF.

This chain links TRBV5-1 with TRBJ1-4; 8 bases line up with TRBD1. This CDR3 spans 14 amino acids. The V gene's germline CDR1 is SGHRS and CDR2 YFSETQ. J lost 7 bases, V lost 5 bases, and 7 bases had no gene match. CDR3 protein: CASSLDREVEKLFF. CDR3 sequence (DNA): TGCGCCAGCAGTCTGGACAGGGAGGTTGAAAAACTGTTTTTT.

The chain couples TRBV29-1 to TRBJ2-7; 10 nucleotides match TRBD1. The V and J ends lost 6 bases and 7 bases, in that order; junction bases with no gene match: 15. Germline loops: CDR1 SQVTM, CDR2 ANQGSEA. The CDR3 is 15 residues long. The CDR3 DNA reads TGCAGCGTAGATTCCGGTGGGACAGGGGCTAAGGAGCAGTACTTC. This sequence encodes CSVDSGGTGAKEQYF.

The V gene is TRBV7-2, the J gene TRBJ1-2; unclear D gene. V shed 5 bases and J shed 8 bases, with 9 bases lying between them. Germline values: CDR1 SGHTA, CDR2 FQGNSA. The CDR3 loop spans 11 amino acids. The CDR3 coding sequence is TGTGCCAGCAGCCCCCCGGGGGGCTACACCTTC. This sequence encodes CASSPPGGYTF.

The chain has TRBV27 and TRBJ2-7; D may be TRBD1 (6 bases). CDR1 MNHEY and CDR2 SMNVEV come from the germline V gene (reference sequence). Trimming pared 6 bases from V and 3 bases from J, leaving 15 bases between. This CDR3 comprises 14 residues. DNA for the CDR3: TGTGCCAGCAGACAGGGCCCCATGGGCTACGAGCAGTACTTC. Translation gives CASRQGPMGYEQYF.

The chain has TRBV5-6 and TRBJ1-5; no reliable D call. V was clipped by 6 bases and J by 5 bases, with 18 bases between them. Germline CDR1 reads SGHDT; CDR2 reads YYEEEE. The CDR3 loop spans 15 amino acids. The CDR3 DNA is TGTGCCAGCAACTTATTGAGGGAAAGGGATCAGCCCCAGCATTTT. It encodes CASNLLRERDQPQHF.

The chain is built from TRBV18 and TRBJ2-1, with TRBD2 matching over 8 bases. Germline CDR1 KGHSH, CDR2 LQKENI. J was trimmed by 7 bases and V by 4 bases; bases with no gene match: 6. There are 14 residues in the CDR3. CDR3 residues: CASSREGLVNEQFF. The CDR3 bases are TGTGCCAGCTCACGCGAGGGACTAGTTAATGAGCAGTTCTTC.

This rearrangement joins TRBV29-1 to TRBJ2-2, with 9 bases fitting TRBD2. V lost 3 bases to trimming and J lost 6 bases; unmatched junction nucleotides: 17. From germline, CDR1 is SQVTM and CDR2 ANQGSEA. The CDR3 spans 18 residues. The CDR3 sequence: CSVDVARGGAAGAGELFF. The CDR3 nucleotides read TGCAGCGTTGATGTGGCTCGCGGGGGGGCGGCAGGGGCCGGGGAGCTGTTTTTT.

This clone has a single count. The rearrangement links TRBV29-1 to TRBJ1-1; 9 bases map to TRBD1. Germline CDR1 and CDR2: SQVTM and ANQGSEA. The length of the CDR3 is 13 residues. The V and J ends lost 6 bases and 1 base, in that order; junction bases with no gene match: 3. CDR3 in DNA: TGCAGCGTAGACAGGGGGGGGAACACTGAAGCTTTCTTT. It yields the protein CSVDRGGNTEAFF.

This sequence joins TRBV28 and TRBJ1-1; D remains unclear. This CDR3 is built from 16 residues. Per germline, CDR1 MDHEN and CDR2 SYDVKM. V lost 8 bases and J 10 bases, leaving 29 bases between the germline ends. This CDR3 reads CASLSFGRQDLWGAFF. The CDR3 nucleotides read TGTGCCAGCCTAAGTTTTGGGAGGCAGGACCTCTGGGGAGCTTTCTTT.

This clone appeared a few times. CDR3 DNA sequence: TGTGCCAGTAGAACTAGCGGGAGGCCACAAGAGACCCAGTACTTC. It translates to CASRTSGRPQETQYF. The rearrangement uses TRBV19 and TRBJ2-5, with TRBD2 matching 12 bases. CDR1 LNHDA and CDR2 SQIVND come from the germline V gene (reference sequence). V lost 6 bases to trimming and J lost 2 bases; unmatched junction nucleotides: 4. The CDR3 is 15 residues long.

The chain joins TRBV18 to TRBJ2-7, with 8 positions matching TRBD1. The CDR3 consists of 15 residues. The V gene end was trimmed by 2 bases and the J gene end by 4 bases; junction bases not matched to a gene: 7. The germline V gene encodes CDR1 KGHSH and CDR2 LQKENI. CDR3 region: CASSPWGDRHYEQYF. In DNA form, the CDR3 reads TGTGCCAGCTCACCATGGGGGGACAGGCATTACGAGCAGTACTTC.

The chain uses TRBV4-1 and TRBJ1-4, with a possible D match to TRBD1 (6 bases). With 0 bases removed from V and 1 base from J, the gap between germline ends came to 18 bases. Germline V CDR1 and CDR2: MGHRA, YSYEKL. CDR3 length: 19 amino acids. DNA of the CDR3: TGCGCCAGCAGCCAAGAGTACGAGGCGGGGGGCCGAACTAATGAAAAACTGTTTTTT. Its translation is CASSQEYEAGGRTNEKLFF.

The chain joins TRBV4-2 to TRBJ2-1; TRBD2 agrees at 8 bases. There are 16 residues in the CDR3. Germline-derived CDR1 and CDR2 are LGHNA and YNFKEQ. V lost 4 bases to trimming and J lost 7 bases; unmatched junction nucleotides: 12. CDR3 residues: CASSRSSGRLRNEQFF. The CDR3, as DNA: TGTGCCAGCAGCCGATCAAGCGGGAGACTGAGAAATGAGCAGTTCTTC.

The DNA of the CDR3 is TGTGCCAGCAGCTTAGACCCTAGCGGGAGTTTGGGGGAGACCCAGTACTTC. Its translation is CASSLDPSGSLGETQYF. This chain links TRBV7-6 with TRBJ2-5, with TRBD2 identical over 10 bases. The CDR3 contains 17 residues. Germline assignment: CDR1 SGHVS and CDR2 FNYEAQ. Unmatched junction bases numbered 10, after V lost 1 base and J lost 5 bases.

Here the CDR3 DNA reads TGTGCCAGCAGTTACCACCAGGCGGGCTATTCCTACGAGCAGTACTTC. It specifies CASSYHQAGYSYEQYF. The chain couples TRBV6-5 to TRBJ2-7; perhaps TRBD2 as D (5 bases). The V and J ends lost 2 bases and 1 base respectively, with 15 bases between them. The CDR3 totals 16 residues. The germline V gene has CDR1 MNHEY and CDR2 SVGAGI.

This chain links TRBV5-6 with TRBJ1-1, with no clear D. The germline V gene encodes CDR1 SGHDT and CDR2 YYEEEE. V lost 2 bases and J lost 5, with 7 bases in between. The CDR3 extends over 12 amino acids. In nucleotides, the CDR3 is TGTGCCAGCAGCTTTAGGAGGACTGAAGCTTTCTTT. Translated, it gives CASSFRRTEAFF.

The chain has TRBV6-6 and TRBJ1-6; 8 nucleotides line up with TRBD1. The germline CDR1 and CDR2 sequences are MNHNY and SVGAGI (reference sequence). Losses at the gene ends were 5 bases for V and 8 bases for J; bases not matched to a gene: 14. The CDR3 extends over 17 amino acids. In DNA, the CDR3 is TGTGCCAGCAGTGGATCGTCAGGGGGCCGCGATCATTCACCCCTCCACTTT. Amino acid sequence: CASSGSSGGRDHSPLHF.

Worth noting for this clone: A read error may account for a junction end that differs from germline. The chain carries TRBV6-6 and TRBJ1-5; D unclear. The CDR3 consists of 13 residues. Germline CDR1 is MNHNY and CDR2 is SVGAGI (reference sequence). DNA of the CDR3: TGTGCCACCAGTCTTACGGGAAATCAGCCCCAGCATTTT. It specifies CATSLTGNQPQHF.

The chain combines TRBV14 with TRBJ2-5; perhaps TRBD2 as D (7 bases). This CDR3 contains 16 residues. V was cut by 0 bases and J by 7 bases, with 18 bases left in between. Per the germline V gene, CDR1 is SGHDN and CDR2 is FVKESK. The CDR3 region is CASSQEWGGPFGTQYF. In nucleotides, the CDR3 is TGTGCCAGCAGCCAAGAGTGGGGGGGCCCCTTCGGGACCCAGTACTTC.

The rearrangement joins TRBV19 to TRBJ1-5; possibly TRBD1 for D (6 bases). The CDR3 sequence is 16 residues long. The germline gives CDR1 LNHDA, CDR2 SQIVND (reference sequence). Trimming cost V 3 bases and J 3 bases, with 15 bases left between them. The CDR3 DNA is TGTGCCAGTAGTATGGTAAGGGGGGGGCCCAATCAGCCCCAGCATTTT. Its protein product is CASSMVRGGPNQPQHF. Full variable domain (missing parts from reference TRBV19 and TRBJ1-5): DGGITQSPKYLFRKEGQNVTLSCEQNLNHDAMYWYRQDPGQGLRLIYYSQIVNDFQKGDIAEGYSVSREKKESFPLTVTSAQKNPTAFYLCASSMVRGGPNQPQHFGDGTRLSIL.

The V call is TRBV28, the J call TRBJ2-7; D perhaps matches TRBD1 (6 bases). Germline V lookup: CDR1 MDHEN, CDR2 SYDVKM. The CDR3 runs to 13 residues. The V and J ends lost 4 bases and 3 bases respectively, with 10 bases between them. The CDR3 DNA is TGTGCCAGCAGTTCTCCGGACAGCTACGAGCAGTACTTC. Protein sequence: CASSSPDSYEQYF. Filled out from reference TRBV28 and TRBJ2-7, the complete variable domain reads DVKVTQSSRYLVKRTGEKVFLECVQDMDHENMFWYRQDPGLGLRLIYFSYDVKMKEKGDIPEGYSVSREKKERFSLILESASTNQTSMYLCASSSPDSYEQYFGPGTRLTVT.

The chain's CDR3 is CASSESRLGETQYF. The CDR3 DNA reads as TGTGCCAGCAGTGAAAGCAGGCTGGGAGAGACCCAGTACTTC. The chain is built from TRBV2 and TRBJ2-5; no clear D gene. Trimming left V 2 bases short and J 4 bases short, with 11 bases between. From germline, CDR1 is SNHLY and CDR2 FYNNEI. The CDR3 covers 14 residues.

This clone was picked up a small number of times. The chain uses TRBV6-1 and TRBJ2-7; 9 bases are a match to TRBD1. J was trimmed by 4 bases and V by 3 bases; bases with no gene match: 1. This CDR3 region has 13 residues. Germline assignment: CDR1 MNHNS and CDR2 SASEGT. The CDR3 here is CASSEDRGYEQYF. The CDR3 DNA is TGTGCCAGCAGTGAGGACAGGGGTTACGAGCAGTACTTC.

The chain employs TRBV19 and TRBJ2-3; TRBD2 agrees at 12 bases. The germline CDR1 and CDR2 sequences are LNHDA and SQIVND (reference sequence). Trimming took 0 bases from V and 2 from J; bases not matched to a gene: 9. This CDR3 has 19 residues. In DNA, the CDR3 is TGTGCCAGTAGTATAGATGCACTAGCGGGAGGATACAACACAGATACGCAGTATTTT. Translation gives CASSIDALAGGYNTDTQYF. The variable domain in full, completed from reference TRBV19 and TRBJ2-3, reads DGGITQSPKYLFRKEGQNVTLSCEQNLNHDAMYWYRQDPGQGLRLIYYSQIVNDFQKGDIAEGYSVSREKKESFPLTVTSAQKNPTAFYLCASSIDALAGGYNTDTQYFGPGTRLTVL.

The J gene is TRBJ1-6, the V gene TRBV5-4; no reliable D call. Germline V gives CDR1 SGHNT, CDR2 YYREEE (reference sequence). The V gene lost 4 bases and the J gene lost 7 bases, with 12 bases spanning the gap. The CDR3 is 14 amino acids. CDR3 bases: TGTGCCAGCAGCACAGACGGCCGGAATTCACCCCTCCACTTT. Protein: CASSTDGRNSPLHF.

The chain joins TRBV5-1 to TRBJ1-1; TRBD1 matches at 8 bases. The CDR3 loop spans 17 amino acids. J was trimmed by 11 bases and V by 4 bases; bases with no gene match: 22. Germline-derived CDR1 and CDR2 are SGHRS and YFSETQ. For the CDR3, the DNA is TGCGCCAGCAGCCTACAACTTTCGGGACAGGATTCTCGTAGGGCTTTCTTT. Translated: CASSLQLSGQDSRRAFF.